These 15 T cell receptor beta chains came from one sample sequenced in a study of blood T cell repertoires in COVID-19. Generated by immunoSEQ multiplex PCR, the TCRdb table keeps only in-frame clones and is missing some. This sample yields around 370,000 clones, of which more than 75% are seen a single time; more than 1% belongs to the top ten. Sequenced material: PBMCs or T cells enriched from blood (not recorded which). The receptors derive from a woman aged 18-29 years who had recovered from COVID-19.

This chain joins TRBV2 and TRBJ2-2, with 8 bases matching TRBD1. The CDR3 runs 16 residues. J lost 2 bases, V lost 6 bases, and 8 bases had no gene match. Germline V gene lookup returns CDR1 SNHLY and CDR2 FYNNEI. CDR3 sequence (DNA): TGTGCCAGCAGCCAAACAGGGGGTAGAAACACCGGGGAGCTGTTTTTT. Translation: CASSQTGGRNTGELFF.

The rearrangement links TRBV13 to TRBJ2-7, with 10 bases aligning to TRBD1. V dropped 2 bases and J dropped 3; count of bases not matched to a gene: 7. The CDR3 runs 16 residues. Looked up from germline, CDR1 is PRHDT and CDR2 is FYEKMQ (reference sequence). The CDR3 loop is CASSLKGQGPLYEQYF. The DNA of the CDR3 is TGTGCCAGCAGCTTAAAGGGACAGGGGCCACTCTACGAGCAGTACTTC.

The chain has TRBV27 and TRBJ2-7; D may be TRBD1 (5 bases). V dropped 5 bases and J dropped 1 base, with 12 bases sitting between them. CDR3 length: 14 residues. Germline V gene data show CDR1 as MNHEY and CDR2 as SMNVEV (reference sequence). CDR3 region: CASSAPDTSYEQYF. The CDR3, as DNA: TGTGCCAGCAGTGCCCCGGACACATCCTACGAGCAGTACTTC.

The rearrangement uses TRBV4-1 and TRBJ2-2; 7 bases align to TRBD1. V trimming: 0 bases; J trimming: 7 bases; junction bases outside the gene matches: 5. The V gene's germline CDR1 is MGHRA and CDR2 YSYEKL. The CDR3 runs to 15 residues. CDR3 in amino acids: CASSQDRGGYGELFF. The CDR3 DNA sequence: TGCGCCAGCAGCCAAGATAGAGGGGGCTACGGGGAGCTGTTTTTT.

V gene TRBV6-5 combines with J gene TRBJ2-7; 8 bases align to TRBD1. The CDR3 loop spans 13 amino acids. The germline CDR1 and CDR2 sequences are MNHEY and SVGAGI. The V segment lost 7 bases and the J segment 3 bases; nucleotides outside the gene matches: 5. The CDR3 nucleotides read TGTGCCAGCACATTGACAGGGGTCTACGAGCAGTACTTC. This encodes CASTLTGVYEQYF.

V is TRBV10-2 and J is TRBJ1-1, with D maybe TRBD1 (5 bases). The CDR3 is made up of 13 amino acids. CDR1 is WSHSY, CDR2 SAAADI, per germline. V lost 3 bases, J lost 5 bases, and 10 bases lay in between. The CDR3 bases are TGCGCCAGCAGTGAATTCCGGGGGACTGAAGCTTTCTTT. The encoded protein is CASSEFRGTEAFF.

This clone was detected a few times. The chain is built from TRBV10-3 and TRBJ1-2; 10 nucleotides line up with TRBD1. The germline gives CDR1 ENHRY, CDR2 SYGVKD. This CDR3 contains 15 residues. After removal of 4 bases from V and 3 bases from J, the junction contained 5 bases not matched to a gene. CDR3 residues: CAISGRDRGDYGYTF. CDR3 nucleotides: TGTGCCATCAGTGGGAGGGACAGGGGAGACTATGGCTACACCTTC.

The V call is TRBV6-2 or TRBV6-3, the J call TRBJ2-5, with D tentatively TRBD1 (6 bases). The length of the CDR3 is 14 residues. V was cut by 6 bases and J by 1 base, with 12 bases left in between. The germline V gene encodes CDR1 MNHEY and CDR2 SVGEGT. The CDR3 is CASSPTGTQETQYF. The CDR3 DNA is TGTGCCAGCAGCCCCACAGGGACCCAAGAGACCCAGTACTTC.

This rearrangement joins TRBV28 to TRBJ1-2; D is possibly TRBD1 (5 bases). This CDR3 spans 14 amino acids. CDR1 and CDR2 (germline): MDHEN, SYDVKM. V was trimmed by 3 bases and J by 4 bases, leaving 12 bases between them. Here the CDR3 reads CASSLQGTGYGYTF. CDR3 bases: TGTGCCAGCAGTTTGCAGGGAACAGGCTATGGCTACACCTTC.

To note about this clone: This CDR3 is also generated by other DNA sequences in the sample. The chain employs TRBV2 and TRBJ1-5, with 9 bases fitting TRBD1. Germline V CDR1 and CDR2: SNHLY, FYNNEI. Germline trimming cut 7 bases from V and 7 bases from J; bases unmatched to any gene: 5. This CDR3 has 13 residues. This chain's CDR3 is CASKGQGDQPQHF. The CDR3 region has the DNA TGTGCCAGCAAGGGACAGGGTGACCAGCCCCAGCATTTT.

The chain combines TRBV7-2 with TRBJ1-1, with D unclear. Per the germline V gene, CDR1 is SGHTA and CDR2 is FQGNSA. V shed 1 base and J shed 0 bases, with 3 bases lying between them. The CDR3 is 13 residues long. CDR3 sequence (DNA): TGTGCCAGCAGCTTAGACTTGAACACTGAAGCTTTCTTT. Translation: CASSLDLNTEAFF. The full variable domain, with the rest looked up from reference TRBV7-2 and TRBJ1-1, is GAGVSQSPSNKVTEKGKDVELRCDPISGHTALYWYRQSLGQGLEFLIYFQGNSAPDKSGLPSDRFSAERTGGSVSTLTIQRTQQEDSAVYLCASSLDLNTEAFFGQGTRLTVV.

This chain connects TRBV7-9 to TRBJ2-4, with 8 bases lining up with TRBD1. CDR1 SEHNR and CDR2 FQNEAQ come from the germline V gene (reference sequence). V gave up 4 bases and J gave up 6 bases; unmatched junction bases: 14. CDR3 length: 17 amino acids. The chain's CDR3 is CASSSSSAGTGGNIQYF. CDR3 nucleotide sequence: TGTGCCAGCAGCTCGTCGTCAGCCGGGACAGGAGGAAACATTCAGTACTTC.

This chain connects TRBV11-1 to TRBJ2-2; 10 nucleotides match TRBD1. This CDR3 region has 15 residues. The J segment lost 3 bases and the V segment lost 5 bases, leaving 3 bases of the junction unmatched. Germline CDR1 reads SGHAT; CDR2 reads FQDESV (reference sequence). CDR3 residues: CASSPGQGDTGELFF. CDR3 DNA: TGTGCCAGCAGCCCTGGACAGGGGGACACCGGGGAGCTGTTTTTT.

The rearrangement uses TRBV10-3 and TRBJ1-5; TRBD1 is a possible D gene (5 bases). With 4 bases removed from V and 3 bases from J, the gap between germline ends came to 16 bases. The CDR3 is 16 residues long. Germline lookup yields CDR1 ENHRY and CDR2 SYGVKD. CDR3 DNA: TGTGCCATCAGTGCCAGGGCGGGGGGAAACAATCAGCCCCAGCATTTT. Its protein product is CAISARAGGNNQPQHF.

CDR3: CASSLDDEDRNDQPQHF. CDR3 nucleotides: TGCGCCAGCAGCCTGGACGATGAAGACAGAAACGATCAGCCCCAGCATTTT. The rearrangement uses TRBV4-1 and TRBJ1-5; a weak D match, TRBD1 (5 bases). This CDR3 comprises 17 residues. CDR1 is MGHRA and CDR2 is YSYEKL in the germline V gene. The V end was cut by 4 bases, the J end by 5 bases, with 21 bases between.